A selection of T cell receptor beta chains follows, all from one sample in a study of blood T cell repertoires in COVID-19. This table comes from immunoSEQ multiplex PCR, and its TCRdb copy is limited to in-frame clones, with some not included. The repertoire consists of more than 85,000 clones, with around 88% occurring once and the leading ten covering around 2%. Input material: peripheral blood. These receptors originate from a man aged 50-59 years with COVID-19, enrolled during active disease. The CDR3 runs from the conserved cysteine through the conserved F or W. The D gene is left open where the match is weak. Rows may omit the clone size; those that give it use once, few, many or a size class.

d_call | j_call | v_call | clone_size | cdr3_nt | cdr3_aa
- | TRBJ2-7 | TRBV3-1/TRBV3-2 | - | TGTGCCAGCAGCCAAGGGACAGCCTCCTACGAGCAGTACTTC | CASSQGTASYEQYF
- | TRBJ1-2 | TRBV4-3 | once | TGCGCCAGCAGCCAAGATCACAGCGGCTATGGCTACACCTTC | CASSQDHSGYGYTF
- | TRBJ2-2 | TRBV5-4 | - | TGTGCCAGCAGCTTGGCCCCCAGGGGCTACACCGGGGAGCTGTTTTTT | CASSLAPRGYTGELFF
- | TRBJ2-1 | TRBV4-1 | - | TGCGCCAGCAGCCATGGGCGGGGGCGCGGGAGCAATGAGCAGTTCTTC | CASSHGRGRGSNEQFF
TRBD1 | TRBJ2-7 | TRBV3-1/TRBV3-2 | - | TGTGCCAGCAGCCAAGATTCCCCCGGGACAGGGGTTTTGAGCTACGAGCAGTACTTC | CASSQDSPGTGVLSYEQYF
TRBD2 | TRBJ2-7 | TRBV2 | - | TGTGCCAGCAGTGTGGCTAGCGGGCGCTACGAGCAGTACTTC | CASSVASGRYEQYF
- | TRBJ2-7 | TRBV10-3 | once | TGTGCCATCTCGATTGGTACAGGTAGCTCCTACGAGCAGTACTTC | CAISIGTGSSYEQYF
TRBD2 | TRBJ2-2 | TRBV7-8 | - | TGTGCCAGCAGTTCTACCGGGACTAGCGGGGGGACCGGGGAGCTGTTTTTT | CASSSTGTSGGTGELFF
TRBD2 | TRBJ2-3 | TRBV11-1 | - | TGTGCCAGCAGCTCCCTAGCGGGGGCGTCTACAGATACGCAGTATTTT | CASSSLAGASTDTQYF
- | TRBJ2-1 | TRBV11-2 | - | TGTGCCAGCAGCTTAGATCCGGCAGGGTACAATGAGCAGTTCTTC | CASSLDPAGYNEQFF
- | TRBJ2-7 | TRBV7-2 | - | TGTGCCAGCAGCTTACGGGGGGCTACTTACGAGCAGTACTTC | CASSLRGATYEQYF
- | TRBJ1-5 | TRBV27 | - | TGTGCCAGCAGTTTGGGTAATACGGGAAATCAGCCCCAGCATTTT | CASSLGNTGNQPQHF
- | TRBJ1-1 | TRBV5-1 | - | TGCGCCAGCAGCCCCCACTATCAGGGTGCCACTGAAGCTTTCTTT | CASSPHYQGATEAFF
- | TRBJ2-1 | TRBV5-1 | once | TGCGCCAGCAGCTTGGCCTCCAGATACAATGAGCAGTTCTTC | CASSLASRYNEQFF
TRBD1 | TRBJ1-6 | TRBV3-1/TRBV3-2 | - | TGTGCCAGCAGCCACTTAAGGCAGGGGGGAAATTCACCCCTCCACTTT | CASSHLRQGGNSPLHF
- | TRBJ2-7 | TRBV29-1 | - | TGCAGCGTTGAAGGGGGCACCTCCTACGAGCAGTACTTC | CSVEGGTSYEQYF
- | TRBJ1-2 | TRBV28 | - | TGTGCCAGCAGTTCCGGGGTCTCTAACTATGGCTACACCTTC | CASSSGVSNYGYTF
TRBD1 | TRBJ1-1 | TRBV30 | - | TGTGCCTGGAGTTTCCCGGACAGGGCGAACACTGAAGCTTTCTTT | CAWSFPDRANTEAFF
- | TRBJ2-7 | TRBV14 | - | TGTGCCAGCAGCCAAGATAATATTGCTAGCGTCTACGAGCAGTACTTC | CASSQDNIASVYEQYF
- | TRBJ2-1 | TRBV10-3 | - | TGTGCCATCAGTGAGTTCCGAGAAAGATACAATGAGCAGTTCTTC | CAISEFRERYNEQFF
TRBD1 | TRBJ1-4 | TRBV6-6 | - | TGTGCCAGCAGTTCCAGGACAGGGGGTTTTGAAAAACTGTTTTTT | CASSSRTGGFEKLFF
- | TRBJ1-3 | TRBV7-9 | - | TGTGCCAGCAGCTTAGGTGCCGCACAAAACGGAAACACCATATATTTT | CASSLGAAQNGNTIYF
- | TRBJ1-5 | TRBV6-5 | - | TGTGCCAGCAGTTACACAAGGGGTAGCAATCAGCCCCAGCATTTT | CASSYTRGSNQPQHF
- | TRBJ1-1 | TRBV7-2 | - | TGTGCCAGCAGCTTAGGACGGGGGGTCTCTGAAGCTTTCTTT | CASSLGRGVSEAFF
- | TRBJ1-2 | TRBV29-1 | - | TGCAGCGTTGAAGCTCTCACCGGGACAAACTATGGCTACACCTTC | CSVEALTGTNYGYTF
- | TRBJ1-3 | TRBV4-1 | - | TGCGCCAGCAGCCAAGGGGGCAGGGCAAAGGCTGGAAACACCATATATTTT | CASSQGGRAKAGNTIYF
- | TRBJ1-6 | TRBV6-5 | - | TGTGCCAGCAGTCTGGACAACTGGGGTTCACCCCTCCACTTT | CASSLDNWGSPLHF
- | TRBJ1-4 | TRBV5-4 | - | TGTGCCAGCAGCTTTTCTAGGGGCGAAAATGAAAAACTGTTTTTT | CASSFSRGENEKLFF
TRBD1 | TRBJ2-2 | TRBV7-9 | - | TGTGCCAGCAGGGAACAGGGGGCGAGCGTGAACACCGGGGAGCTGTTTTTT | CASREQGASVNTGELFF
- | TRBJ1-1 | TRBV4-1 | - | TGCGCCAGCAGCCAAGAAAGCACGGTGAACACTGAAGCTTTCTTT | CASSQESTVNTEAFF
- | TRBJ1-6 | TRBV7-2 | - | TGTGCCAGCAGTACACGGGAGTTTACACCCCTCCACTTT | CASSTREFTPLHF
- | TRBJ1-4 | TRBV30 | - | TGTGCCTGGACCACTAGACTTGGGGAAAAACTGTTTTTT | CAWTTRLGEKLFF